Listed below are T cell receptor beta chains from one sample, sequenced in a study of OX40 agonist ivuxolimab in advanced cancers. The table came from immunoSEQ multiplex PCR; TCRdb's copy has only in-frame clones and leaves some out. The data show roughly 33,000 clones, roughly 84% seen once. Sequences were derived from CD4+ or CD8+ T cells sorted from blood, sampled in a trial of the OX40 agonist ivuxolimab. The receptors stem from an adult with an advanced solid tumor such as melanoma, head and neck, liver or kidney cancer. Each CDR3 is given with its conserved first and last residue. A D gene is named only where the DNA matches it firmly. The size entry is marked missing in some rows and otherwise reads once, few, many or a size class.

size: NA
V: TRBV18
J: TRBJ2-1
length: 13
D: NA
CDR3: CASSYEGYNEQFF

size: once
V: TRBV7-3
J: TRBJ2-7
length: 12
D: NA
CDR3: CASSIDRGEQYF

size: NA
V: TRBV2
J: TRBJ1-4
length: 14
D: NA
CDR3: CASIPPGQPEKLFF

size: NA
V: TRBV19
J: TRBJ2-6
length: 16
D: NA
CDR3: CASSMQFGSGANVLTF

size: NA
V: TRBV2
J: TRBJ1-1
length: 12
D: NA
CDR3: CPSQGMNTEAFF

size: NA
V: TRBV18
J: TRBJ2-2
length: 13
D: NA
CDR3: CASSPVATGELFF

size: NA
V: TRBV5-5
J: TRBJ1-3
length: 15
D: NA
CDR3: CASSAYRDSGNTIYF

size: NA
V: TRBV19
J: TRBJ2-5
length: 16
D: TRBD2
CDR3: CASSPGTSGGAKTQYF

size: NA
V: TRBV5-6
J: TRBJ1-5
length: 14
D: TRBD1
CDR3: CASSDRVGNQPQHF

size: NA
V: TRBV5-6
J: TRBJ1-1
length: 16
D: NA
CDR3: CASSLDLWGSDTEAFF

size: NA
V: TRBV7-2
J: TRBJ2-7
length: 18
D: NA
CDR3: CASSFSTDPLAPTYEQYF

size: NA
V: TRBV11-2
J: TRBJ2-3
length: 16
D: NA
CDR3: CASSPVRGRATDTQYF

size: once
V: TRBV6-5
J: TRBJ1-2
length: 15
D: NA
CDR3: CATKPFEDSTGRYTF

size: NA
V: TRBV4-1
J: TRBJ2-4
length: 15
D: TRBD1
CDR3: CASSQSDREGNIQYF

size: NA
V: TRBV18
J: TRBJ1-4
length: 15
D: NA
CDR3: CASSPSQGLNEKLFF

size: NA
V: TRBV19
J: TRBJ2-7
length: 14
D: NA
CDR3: CASSIERQSYEQYF

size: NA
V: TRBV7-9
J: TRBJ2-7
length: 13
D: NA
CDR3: CASSGTSTYEQYF

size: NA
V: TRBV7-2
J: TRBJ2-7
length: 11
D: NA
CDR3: CASSLIYEQYF

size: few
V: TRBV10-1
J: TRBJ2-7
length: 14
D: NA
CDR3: CASSEGGSVAEQYF

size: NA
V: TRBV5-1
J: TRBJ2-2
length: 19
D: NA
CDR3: CASPLGTRSRVRNTGELFF

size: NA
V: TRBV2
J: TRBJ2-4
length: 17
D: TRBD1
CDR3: CASSGLGTGLGKNIQYF

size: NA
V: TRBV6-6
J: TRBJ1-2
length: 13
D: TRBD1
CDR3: CASSFGQGGGYTF

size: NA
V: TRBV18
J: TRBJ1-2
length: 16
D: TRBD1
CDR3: CASSPPVDRDLYGYTF

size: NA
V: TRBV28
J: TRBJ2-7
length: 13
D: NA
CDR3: CASRTPGAYEQYF

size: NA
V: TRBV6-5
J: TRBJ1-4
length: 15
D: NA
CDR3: CASSYRWRTDEKLFF

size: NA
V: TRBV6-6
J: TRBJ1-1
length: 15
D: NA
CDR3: CASSYRPAMNTEAFF

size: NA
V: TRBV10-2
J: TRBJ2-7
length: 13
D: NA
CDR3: CASSLGWGYEQYF

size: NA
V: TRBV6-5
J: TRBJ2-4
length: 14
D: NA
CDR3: CASKVPGSKNIQYF

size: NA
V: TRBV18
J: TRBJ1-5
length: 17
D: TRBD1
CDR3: CASSRVRQGVINQPQHF

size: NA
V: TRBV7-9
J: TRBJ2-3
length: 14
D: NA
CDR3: CASSLGSVTDTQYF

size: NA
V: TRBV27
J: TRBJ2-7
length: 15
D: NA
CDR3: CASSSPFGQSYEQYF

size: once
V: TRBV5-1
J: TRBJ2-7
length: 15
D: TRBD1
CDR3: CASSLGTGGGYEQYF

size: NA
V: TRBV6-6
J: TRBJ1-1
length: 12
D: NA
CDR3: CASSSTPPEAFF

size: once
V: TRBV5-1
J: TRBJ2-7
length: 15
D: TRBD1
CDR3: CASSPDRADSYEQYF

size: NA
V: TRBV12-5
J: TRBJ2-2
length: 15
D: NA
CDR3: CASGLSAGNTGELFF

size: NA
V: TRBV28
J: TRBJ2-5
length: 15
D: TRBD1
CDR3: CASSLQGALTETQYF

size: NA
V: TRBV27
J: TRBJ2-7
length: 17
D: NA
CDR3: CASRPTSYRDLSHEQYF

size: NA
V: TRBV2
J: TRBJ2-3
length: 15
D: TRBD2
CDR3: CASRGGSGVSNTQYF

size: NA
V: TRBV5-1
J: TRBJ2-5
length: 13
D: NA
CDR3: CASSPGTQETQYF

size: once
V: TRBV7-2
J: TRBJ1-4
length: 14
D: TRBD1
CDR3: CASSRTGNDEKLFF

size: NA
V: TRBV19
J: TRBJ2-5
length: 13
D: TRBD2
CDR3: CASSPRLAGTQYF

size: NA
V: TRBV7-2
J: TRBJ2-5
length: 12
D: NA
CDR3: CASSLALETQYF